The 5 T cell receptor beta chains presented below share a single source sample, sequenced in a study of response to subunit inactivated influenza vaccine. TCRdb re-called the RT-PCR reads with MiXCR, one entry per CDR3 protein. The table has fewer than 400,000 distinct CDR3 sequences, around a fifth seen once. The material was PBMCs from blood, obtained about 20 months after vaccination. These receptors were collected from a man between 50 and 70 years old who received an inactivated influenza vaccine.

As DNA, the CDR3 is TGCGCCAGCAGCCCGGGACAGGGGGCGCGTGCCTACGAGCAGTACTTC. This encodes CASSPGQGARAYEQYF. The chain is built from TRBV4-1 and TRBJ2-7, with 12 nucleotides matching TRBD1. The CDR3 totals 16 residues. Germline-derived CDR1 and CDR2 are MGHRA and YSYEKL. Germline trimming cut 4 bases from V and 2 bases from J; bases unmatched to any gene: 6.

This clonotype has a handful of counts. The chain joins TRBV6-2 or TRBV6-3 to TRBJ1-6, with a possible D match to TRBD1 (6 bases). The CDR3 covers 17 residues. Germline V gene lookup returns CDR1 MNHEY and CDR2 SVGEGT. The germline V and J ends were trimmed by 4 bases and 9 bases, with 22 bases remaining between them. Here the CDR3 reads CASSFSWGHRASSPLHF. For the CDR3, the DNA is TGTGCCAGCAGTTTCTCGTGGGGCCACAGGGCGAGTTCACCCCTCCACTTT.

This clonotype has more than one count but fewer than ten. CDR3 region: CASSEGILSYGYTF. CDR3 nucleotide sequence: TGTGCCAGCAGTGAAGGCATTTTGAGCTATGGCTACACCTTC. The chain carries TRBV2 and TRBJ1-2; D is unresolved. The CDR3 is made up of 14 amino acids. Germline V gives CDR1 SNHLY, CDR2 FYNNEI. Trimming cost V 1 base and J 4 bases, with 10 bases left between them.

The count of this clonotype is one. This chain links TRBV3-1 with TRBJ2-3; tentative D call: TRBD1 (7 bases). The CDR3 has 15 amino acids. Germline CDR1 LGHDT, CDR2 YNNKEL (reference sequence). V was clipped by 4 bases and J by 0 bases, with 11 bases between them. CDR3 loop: CASSLRGVSTDTQYF. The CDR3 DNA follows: TGTGCCAGCAGCCTCAGGGGGGTTAGCACAGATACGCAGTATTTT.

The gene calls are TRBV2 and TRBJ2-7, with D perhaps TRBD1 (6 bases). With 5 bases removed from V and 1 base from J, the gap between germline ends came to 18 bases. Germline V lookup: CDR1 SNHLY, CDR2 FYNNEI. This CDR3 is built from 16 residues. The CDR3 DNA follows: TGTGCCAGCAGTTTAGGAGAGGGGGAGCTTTCCTACGAGCAGTACTTC. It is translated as CASSLGEGELSYEQYF.